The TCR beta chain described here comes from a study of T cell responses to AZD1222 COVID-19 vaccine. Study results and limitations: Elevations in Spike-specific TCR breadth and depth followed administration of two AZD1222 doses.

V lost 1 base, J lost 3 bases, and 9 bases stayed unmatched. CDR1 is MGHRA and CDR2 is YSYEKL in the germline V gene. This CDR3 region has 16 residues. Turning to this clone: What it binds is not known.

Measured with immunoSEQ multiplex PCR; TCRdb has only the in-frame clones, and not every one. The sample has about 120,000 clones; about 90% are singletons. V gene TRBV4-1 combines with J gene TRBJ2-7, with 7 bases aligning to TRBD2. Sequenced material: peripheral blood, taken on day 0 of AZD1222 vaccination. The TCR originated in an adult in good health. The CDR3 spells CASSQVAGRVGYEQYF. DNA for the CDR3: TGCGCCAGCAGCCAAGTCGCAGGGAGGGTAGGCTACGAGCAGTACTTC.